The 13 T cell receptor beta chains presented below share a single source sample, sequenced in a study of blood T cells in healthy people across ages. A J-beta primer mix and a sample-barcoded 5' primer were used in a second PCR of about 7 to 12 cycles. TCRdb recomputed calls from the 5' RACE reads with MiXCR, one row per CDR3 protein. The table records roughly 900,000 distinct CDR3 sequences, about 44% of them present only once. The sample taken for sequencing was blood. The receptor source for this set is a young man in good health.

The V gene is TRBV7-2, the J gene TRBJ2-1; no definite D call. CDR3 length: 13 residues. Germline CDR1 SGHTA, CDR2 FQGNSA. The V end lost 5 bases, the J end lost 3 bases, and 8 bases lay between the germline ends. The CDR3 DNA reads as TGTGCCAGCAGCCTGGGGTTCTACAATGAGCAGTTCTTC. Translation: CASSLGFYNEQFF.

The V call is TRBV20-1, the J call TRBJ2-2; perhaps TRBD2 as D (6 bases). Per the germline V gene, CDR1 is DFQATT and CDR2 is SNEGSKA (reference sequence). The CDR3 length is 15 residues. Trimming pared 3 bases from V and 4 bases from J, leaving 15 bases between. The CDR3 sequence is CSARWGGRGTGELFF. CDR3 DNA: TGCAGTGCTAGGTGGGGAGGCCGGGGCACCGGGGAGCTGTTTTTT.

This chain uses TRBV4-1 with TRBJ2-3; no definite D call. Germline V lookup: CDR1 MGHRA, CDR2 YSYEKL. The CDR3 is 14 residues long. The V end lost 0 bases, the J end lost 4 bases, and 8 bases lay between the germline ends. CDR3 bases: TGCGCCAGCAGCCAAGAAGTATCGCCAGATACGCAGTATTTT. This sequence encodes CASSQEVSPDTQYF.

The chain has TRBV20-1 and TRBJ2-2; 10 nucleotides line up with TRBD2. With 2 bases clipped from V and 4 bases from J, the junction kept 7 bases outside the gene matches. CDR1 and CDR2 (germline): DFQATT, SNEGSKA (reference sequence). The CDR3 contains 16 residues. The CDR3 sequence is CSARLAGARGTGELFF. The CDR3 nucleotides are TGCAGTGCTAGACTAGCGGGGGCCCGAGGCACCGGGGAGCTGTTTTTT.

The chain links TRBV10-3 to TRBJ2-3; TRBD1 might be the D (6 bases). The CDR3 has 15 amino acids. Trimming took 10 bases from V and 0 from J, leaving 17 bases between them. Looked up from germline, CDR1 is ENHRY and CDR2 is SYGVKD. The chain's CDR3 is CATLQGTQSTDTQYF. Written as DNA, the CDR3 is TGTGCCACCCTGCAGGGGACACAAAGCACAGATACGCAGTATTTT.

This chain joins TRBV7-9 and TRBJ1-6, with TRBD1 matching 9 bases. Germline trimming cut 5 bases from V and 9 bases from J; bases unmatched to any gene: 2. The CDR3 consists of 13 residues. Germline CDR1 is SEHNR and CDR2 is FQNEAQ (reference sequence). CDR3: CASSETGGSPLHF. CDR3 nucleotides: TGTGCCAGCAGCGAGACAGGGGGTTCACCCCTCCACTTT. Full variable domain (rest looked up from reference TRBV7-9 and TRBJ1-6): DTGVSQNPRHKITKRGQNVTFRCDPISEHNRLYWYRQTLGQGPEFLTYFQNEAQLEKSRLLSDRFSAERPKGSFSTLEIQRTEQGDSAMYLCASSETGGSPLHFGNGTRLTVT.

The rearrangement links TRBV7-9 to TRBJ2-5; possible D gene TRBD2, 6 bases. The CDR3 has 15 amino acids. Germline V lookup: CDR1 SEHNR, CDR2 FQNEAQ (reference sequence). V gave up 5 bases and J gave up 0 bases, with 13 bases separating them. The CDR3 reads CASSHRRGYQETQYF. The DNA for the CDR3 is TGTGCCAGCAGCCACAGACGGGGGTACCAAGAGACCCAGTACTTC.

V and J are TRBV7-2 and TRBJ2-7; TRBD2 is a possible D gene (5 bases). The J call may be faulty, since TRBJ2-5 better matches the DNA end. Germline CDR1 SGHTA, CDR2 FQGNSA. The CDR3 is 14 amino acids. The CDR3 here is CASSPGLHRETQYF. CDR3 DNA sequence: TGTGCCAGCAGCCCTGGACTCCATCGGGAGACCCAGTACTTC.

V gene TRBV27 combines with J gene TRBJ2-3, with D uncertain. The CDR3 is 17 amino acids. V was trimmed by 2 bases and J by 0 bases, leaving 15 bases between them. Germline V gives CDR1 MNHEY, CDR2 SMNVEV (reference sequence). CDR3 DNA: TGTGCCAGCAGTTTACCCCCAGCCTCCCTTAGCACAGATACGCAGTATTTT. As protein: CASSLPPASLSTDTQYF.

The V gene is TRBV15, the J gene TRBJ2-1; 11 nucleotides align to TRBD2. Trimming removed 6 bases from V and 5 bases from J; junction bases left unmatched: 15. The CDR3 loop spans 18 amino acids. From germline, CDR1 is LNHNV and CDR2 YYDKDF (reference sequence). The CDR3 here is CATREALLAGGGNNEQFF. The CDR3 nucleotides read TGTGCCACCAGAGAAGCCCTTCTAGCGGGGGGTGGGAACAATGAGCAGTTCTTC.

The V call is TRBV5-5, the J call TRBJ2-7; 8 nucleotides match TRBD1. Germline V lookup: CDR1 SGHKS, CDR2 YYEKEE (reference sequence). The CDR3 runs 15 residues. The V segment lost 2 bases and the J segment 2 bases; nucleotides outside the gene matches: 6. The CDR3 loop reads CASSFTGTGPYEQYF. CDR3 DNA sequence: TGTGCCAGCAGCTTTACCGGGACAGGTCCCTACGAGCAGTACTTC.

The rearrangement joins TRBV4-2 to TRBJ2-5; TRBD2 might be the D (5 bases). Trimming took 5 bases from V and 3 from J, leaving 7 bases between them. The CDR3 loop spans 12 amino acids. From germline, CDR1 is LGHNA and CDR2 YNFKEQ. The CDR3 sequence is CASSEGEETQYF. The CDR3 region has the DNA TGTGCCAGCAGCGAGGGAGAAGAGACCCAGTACTTC.

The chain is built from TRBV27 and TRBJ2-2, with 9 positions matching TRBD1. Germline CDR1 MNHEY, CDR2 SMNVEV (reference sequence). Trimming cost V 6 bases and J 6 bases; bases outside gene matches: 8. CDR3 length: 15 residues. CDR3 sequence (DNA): TGTGCCAGCAGAGCCGGGACAGGGTCGTCCGGGGAGCTGTTTTTT. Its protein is CASRAGTGSSGELFF.